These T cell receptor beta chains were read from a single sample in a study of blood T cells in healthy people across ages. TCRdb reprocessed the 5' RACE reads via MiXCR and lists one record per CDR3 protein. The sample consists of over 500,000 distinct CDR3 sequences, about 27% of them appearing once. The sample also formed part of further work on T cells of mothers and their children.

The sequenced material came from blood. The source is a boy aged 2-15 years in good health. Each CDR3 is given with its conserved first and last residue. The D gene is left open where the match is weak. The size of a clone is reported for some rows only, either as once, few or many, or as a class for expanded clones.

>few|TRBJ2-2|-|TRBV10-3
CAISATQGTGELFF
TGTGCCATCAGTGCCACACAGGGAACCGGGGAGCTGTTTTTT
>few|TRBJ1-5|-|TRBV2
CASNRWSQPQHF
TGTGCCAGCAACCGATGGTCTCAGCCCCAGCATTTT
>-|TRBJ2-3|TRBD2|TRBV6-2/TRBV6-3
CASSYESGGGDTQYF
TGTGCCAGCAGTTACGAGTCGGGAGGGGGAGATACGCAGTATTTT
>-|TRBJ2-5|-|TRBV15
CATSRVGSQETQYF
TGTGCCACCAGCAGAGTAGGGTCCCAAGAGACCCAGTACTTC
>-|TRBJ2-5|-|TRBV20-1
CSAREPREETQYF
TGCAGTGCTAGAGAGCCCAGGGAGGAGACCCAGTACTTC
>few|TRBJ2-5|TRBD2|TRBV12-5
CASGLVLLAGEETQYF
TGTGCTAGTGGTTTGGTACTGCTAGCGGGAGAAGAGACCCAGTACTTC
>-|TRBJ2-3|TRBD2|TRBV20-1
CSASGLVGDTQYF
TGCAGTGCTTCGGGACTAGTGGGAGATACGCAGTATTTT
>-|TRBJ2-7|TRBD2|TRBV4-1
CASSQVAGGAYEQYF
TGCGCCAGCAGCCAAGTAGCGGGAGGGGCATACGAGCAGTACTTC
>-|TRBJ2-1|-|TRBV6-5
CASSYEEGPNEQFF
TGTGCCAGCAGTTACGAGGAGGGGCCCAATGAGCAGTTCTTC
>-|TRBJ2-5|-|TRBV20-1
CSARGSNQETQYF
TGCAGTGCTAGGGGGTCCAACCAAGAGACCCAGTACTTC
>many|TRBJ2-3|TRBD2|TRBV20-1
CSARDSGGANTQYF
TGCAGTGCTAGGGATAGCGGGGGGGCGAATACGCAGTATTTT
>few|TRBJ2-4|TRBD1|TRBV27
CASSFKTGDIQYF
TGTGCCAGCAGTTTTAAAACAGGGGACATTCAGTACTTC
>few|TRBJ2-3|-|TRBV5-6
CASSSGAEDTQYF
TGTGCCAGCAGCTCAGGGGCGGAAGATACGCAGTATTTT
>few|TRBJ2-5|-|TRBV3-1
CASSQEFSGTEGQETQYF
TGTGCCAGCAGCCAAGAATTTAGTGGGACTGAAGGGCAAGAGACCCAGTACTTC
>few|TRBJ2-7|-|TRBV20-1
CSAYDTTDPYEQYF
TGCAGTGCGTACGACACAACGGACCCCTACGAGCAGTACTTC
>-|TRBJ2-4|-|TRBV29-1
CSVNTGYGIQYF
TGCAGCGTGAACACAGGGTACGGCATTCAGTACTTC
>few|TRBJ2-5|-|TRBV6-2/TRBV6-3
CASSIRRVETQYF
TGTGCCAGCAGCATACGGAGAGTGGAGACCCAGTACTTC
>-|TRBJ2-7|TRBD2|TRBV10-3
CAIRLPGLAGPYEQYF
TGTGCCATCAGGCTCCCGGGACTAGCGGGTCCCTACGAGCAGTACTTC
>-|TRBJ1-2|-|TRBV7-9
CASSQLRDRRGYTF
TGTGCCAGCAGCCAACTCAGGGACCGCCGGGGCTACACCTTC
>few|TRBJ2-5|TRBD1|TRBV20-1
CSARGKGQGETQYF
TGCAGTGCTAGGGGCAAGGGACAGGGCGAGACCCAGTACTTC
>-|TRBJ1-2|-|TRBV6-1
CASGNTGTRQAHYGYTF
TGTGCCAGCGGGAACACCGGGACACGGCAAGCCCACTATGGCTACACCTTC
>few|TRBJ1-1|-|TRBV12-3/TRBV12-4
CASRPNRAGNTEAFF
TGTGCCAGCCGACCAAATCGGGCGGGGAACACTGAAGCTTTCTTT
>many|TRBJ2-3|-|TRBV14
CASSLGNTDTQYF
TGTGCCAGCAGCCTTGGCAACACAGATACGCAGTATTTT
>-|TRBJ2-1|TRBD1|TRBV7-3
CASSLRRDRSSYNEQFF
TGTGCCAGCAGTCTACGTCGGGACAGGAGCTCCTACAATGAGCAGTTCTTC
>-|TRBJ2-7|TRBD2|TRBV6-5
CASSYSTSGSSYEQYF
TGTGCCAGCAGTTACTCGACTAGCGGGAGCTCCTACGAGCAGTACTTC
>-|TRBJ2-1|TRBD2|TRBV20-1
CSAISGSYAYNEQFF
TGCAGTGCTATAAGCGGGAGTTACGCCTACAATGAGCAGTTCTTC
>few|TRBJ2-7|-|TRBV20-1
CSARGTGSSYEQYF
TGCAGTGCTAGAGGAACCGGGTCCTCCTACGAGCAGTACTTC
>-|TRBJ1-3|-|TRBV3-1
CASRLGSGNTIYF
TGTGCCAGCAGGCTAGGGTCTGGAAACACCATATATTTT
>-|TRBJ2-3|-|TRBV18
CASSPGDRDTQYF
TGTGCCAGCTCACCTGGGGATAGAGATACGCAGTATTTT
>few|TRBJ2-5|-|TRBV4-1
CASSQVHRHEQETQYF
TGCGCCAGCAGCCAAGTTCACAGGCACGAACAAGAGACCCAGTACTTC
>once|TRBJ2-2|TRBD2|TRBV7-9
CASSPPAGGPTGELFF
TGTGCCAGCAGCCCCCCAGCGGGGGGACCAACCGGGGAGCTGTTTTTT
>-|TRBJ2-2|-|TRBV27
CASSLSLMYTGELFF
TGTGCCAGCAGTTTAAGCCTAATGTACACCGGGGAGCTGTTTTTT
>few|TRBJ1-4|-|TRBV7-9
CASSLWSGTNEKLFF
TGTGCCAGCAGCTTATGGTCTGGGACTAATGAAAAACTGTTTTTT
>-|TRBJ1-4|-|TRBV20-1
CSAVPGTLNEKLFF
TGCAGTGCTGTACCCGGGACCCTAAATGAAAAACTGTTTTTT
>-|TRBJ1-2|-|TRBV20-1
CSARDPVLGRGYGYTF
TGCAGTGCTAGAGATCCGGTCCTCGGGAGGGGTTATGGCTACACCTTC
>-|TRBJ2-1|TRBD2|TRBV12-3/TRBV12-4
CASSLPGGKRNEQFF
TGTGCCAGCAGTTTACCGGGGGGAAAGCGCAATGAGCAGTTCTTC
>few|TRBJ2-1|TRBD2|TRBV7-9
CASTDPGLAGKSSYNEQFF
TGTGCCAGCACCGATCCGGGACTAGCGGGGAAGAGCTCCTACAATGAGCAGTTCTTC
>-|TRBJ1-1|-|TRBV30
CAWSVYVQGTEAFF
TGTGCCTGGAGTGTATACGTCCAGGGGACTGAAGCTTTCTTT
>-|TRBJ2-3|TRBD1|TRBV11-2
CASSLEQGARGTQYF
TGTGCCAGCAGCTTAGAACAGGGGGCGAGAGGTACGCAGTATTTT
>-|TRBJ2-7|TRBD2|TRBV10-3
CAISPGSASGEYEQYF
TGTGCCATCAGCCCAGGGTCCGCTAGCGGGGAATACGAGCAGTACTTC
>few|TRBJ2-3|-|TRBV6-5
CASSYTRDGYTDTQYF
TGTGCCAGCAGTTACACCAGGGACGGCTACACAGATACGCAGTATTTT
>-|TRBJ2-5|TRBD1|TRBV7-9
CASSATGQSWETQYF
TGTGCCAGCAGCGCCACGGGACAGTCCTGGGAGACCCAGTACTTC
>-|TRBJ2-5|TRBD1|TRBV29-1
CSVGLTGGRETQYF
TGCAGCGTTGGGTTGACAGGGGGCAGGGAGACCCAGTACTTC
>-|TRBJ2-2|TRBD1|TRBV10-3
CAISPGQETGELFF
TGTGCCATCAGCCCGGGACAGGAGACCGGGGAGCTGTTTTTT
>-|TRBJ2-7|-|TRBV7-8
CASSLGDPLLRAYEQYF
TGTGCCAGCAGCTTAGGGGACCCTCTCCTAAGGGCCTACGAGCAGTACTTC
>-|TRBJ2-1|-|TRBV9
CASSVVSASWAYNEQFF
TGTGCCAGCAGCGTAGTGTCTGCGAGTTGGGCTTACAATGAGCAGTTCTTC
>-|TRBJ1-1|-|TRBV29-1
CSVDTGWIDTEAFF
TGCAGCGTTGACACAGGGTGGATTGACACTGAAGCTTTCTTT
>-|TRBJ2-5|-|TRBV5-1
CASSLGLATKVETQYF
TGCGCCAGCAGCTTGGGGCTAGCGACGAAGGTGGAGACCCAGTACTTC
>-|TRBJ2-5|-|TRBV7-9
CASSSPEQGRETQYF
TGTGCCAGCAGCTCGCCGGAACAGGGGAGGGAGACCCAGTACTTC
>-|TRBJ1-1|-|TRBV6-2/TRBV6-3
CASSYGLGEAFF
TGTGCCAGCAGCTATGGCCTAGGAGAAGCTTTCTTT
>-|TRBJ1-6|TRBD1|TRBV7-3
CASSIRTGDNSPLHF
TGTGCCAGCAGCATCCGGACAGGGGATAATTCACCCCTCCACTTT
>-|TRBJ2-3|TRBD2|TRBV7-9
CASSRGLAGATTDTQYF
TGTGCCAGCAGCAGAGGACTAGCGGGGGCCACCACAGATACGCAGTATTTT
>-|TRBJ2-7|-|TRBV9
CASSREPIHYEQYF
TGTGCCAGCAGCCGGGAACCGATTCATTACGAGCAGTACTTC